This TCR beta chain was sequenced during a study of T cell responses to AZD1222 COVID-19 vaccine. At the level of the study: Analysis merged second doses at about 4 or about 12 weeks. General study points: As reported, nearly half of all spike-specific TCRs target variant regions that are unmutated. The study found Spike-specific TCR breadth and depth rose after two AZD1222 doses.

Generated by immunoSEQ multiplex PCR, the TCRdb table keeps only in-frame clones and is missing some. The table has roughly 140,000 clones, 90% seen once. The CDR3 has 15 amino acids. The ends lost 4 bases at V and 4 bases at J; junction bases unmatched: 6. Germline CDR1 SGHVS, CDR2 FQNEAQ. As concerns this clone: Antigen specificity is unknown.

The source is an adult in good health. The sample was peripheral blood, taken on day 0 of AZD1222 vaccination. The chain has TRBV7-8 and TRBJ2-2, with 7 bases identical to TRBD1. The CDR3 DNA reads TGTGCCAGCAGCTCCGGACAGGTTGGCACCGGGGAGCTGTTTTTT. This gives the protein CASSSGQVGTGELFF.